This TCR beta chain was retrieved from a study of OX40 agonist ivuxolimab in advanced cancers. Looking at the study overall: The dose-escalation cohort was roughly 84% male, with a mean age of 60 years, ranging about 20 to 85. General study results and limits: Both CD4+ and CD8+ T cell populations in blood had undergone clonal expansion by week 6 at 0.1 to 3.0 mg/kg. Normalized T-cell clonal expansion was also low in a subset of nonresponders.

The count of this clone is one. Its target is not known. Autoimmune disease history or systemic immunosuppression meant exclusion. V shed 1 base and J 8 bases; nucleotides not matched to a gene: 12. This CDR3 is built from 17 residues. Looked up from germline, CDR1 is MGHDK and CDR2 is SYGVNS. Sequencing was performed with immunoSEQ multiplex PCR; in TCRdb, only in-frame clones are kept and a portion is missing. The table shows about 99,000 clones, with 91% occurring only once. Specimen: CD4+ or CD8+ T cells sorted from blood, collected in a trial of the OX40 agonist ivuxolimab. This chain joins TRBV25-1 and TRBJ2-3, with 10 nucleotides matching TRBD1. The clonotype originates from an adult with an advanced solid tumor such as melanoma, head and neck, liver or kidney cancer. The CDR3 region has the DNA TGTGCCAGCAGTGAATCAGGGACAGGGGCCTTCAAGGCTACGCAGTATTTT. Protein: CASSESGTGAFKATQYF.